This passage covers 21 T cell receptor beta chains from one sample sequenced in a study of tumor-infiltrating lymphocytes in primary liver carcinoma. Unsorted whole blood supplied the RNA, and germline DNA was extracted too. cDNA specific to TCR beta was made from 450 to 500 ng of total RNA, with a constant-region primer employed for priming. Three nested multiplex PCR rounds, a slightly modified ARM-PCR, produced the libraries for TCR beta. Two initial PCR rounds of about 11 cycles each paired TRBV1-TRBV30 forward primers with a C-beta reverse primer. TCRdb fed the multiplex PCR reads into MiXCR, producing one record per CDR3 protein. The profile covers fewer than 400,000 distinct CDR3 sequences, with approximately 58% appearing a single time and about a sixth taken by the ten largest. Material: peripheral blood. These receptors originate from a woman in her thirties with primary liver carcinoma and hepatitis B virus infection.

In the case of this clonotype: Germline is not matched at one junction end, which may reflect a read error. The rearrangement links TRBV12-3 or TRBV12-4 to TRBJ2-7, with TRBD1 matching 12 bases. The CDR3 extends over 17 amino acids. The CDR3 sequence is CAGSPMLGTGGGYEQYF. DNA of the CDR3: TGTGCCGGCAGTCCCATGCTCGGGACAGGGGGCGGCTACGAGCAGTACTTC.

This clonotype was recorded a few times. This could be a read error, since a much larger clone is one nucleotide away. The chain employs TRBV12-3 or TRBV12-4 and TRBJ2-5; D assignment may be TRBD1 or TRBD2 (6 bases each). The V and J ends lost 7 bases and 7 bases respectively, with 10 bases between them. This CDR3 is 11 amino acids long. DNA for the CDR3: TGTGCCAGCAAAGGGGGAGGGACCCAGTACTTC. Its translation is CASKGGGTQYF.

The CDR3 loop is CASGFPGTGDYEQYF. For the CDR3, the DNA is TGTGCTAGTGGTTTCCCCGGGACAGGGGACTACGAGCAGTACTTC. The chain combines TRBV12-5 with TRBJ2-7; TRBD1 matches 10 bases. The CDR3 spans 15 residues. The J segment lost 3 bases and the V segment lost 3 bases, leaving 5 bases of the junction unmatched. CDR1 and CDR2 (germline): LGHNT, FRNRAP. Variable domain in full (rest from reference TRBV12-5 and TRBJ2-7): DARVTQTPRHKVTEMGQEVTMRCQPILGHNTVFWYRQTMMQGLELLAYFRNRAPLDDSGMPKDRFSAEMPDATLATLKIQPSEPRDSAVYFCASGFPGTGDYEQYFGPGTRLTVT.

V is TRBV7-9 and J is TRBJ1-2, with 12 bases that match TRBD1. The CDR3 has 15 amino acids. The ends lost 8 bases at V and 7 bases at J; junction bases unmatched: 11. CDR1 is SEHNR, CDR2 FQNEAQ, per germline (reference sequence). The CDR3 region has the DNA TGTGCCAGCGGCGGGACAGGGGGCGATAGGACTGGCTACACCTTC. It codes for CASGGTGGDRTGYTF.

J is TRBJ1-4 and V is TRBV25-1, with D unclear. V shed 1 base and J shed 7 bases, with 13 bases lying between them. Per the germline V gene, CDR1 is MGHDK and CDR2 is SYGVNS. CDR3 size: 15 residues. The DNA of the CDR3 is TGTGCCAGCAGTGAATTCGGCGGAGGAGGTGAAAAACTGTTTTTT. Protein: CASSEFGGGGEKLFF.

In the case of this clonotype: This could be a read error, since a much larger clone is one nucleotide away. The chain has TRBV4-2 and TRBJ2-1, with a possible D match to TRBD2 (5 bases). Per germline, CDR1 LGHNA and CDR2 YNFKEQ. The CDR3 spans 14 residues. The CDR3 DNA sequence: TGTGCCAACAGCCAAGTATCGACTAACGGTGAGCAGTTCTTC. As protein: CANSQVSTNGEQFF.

There are many counts of this clonotype. The chain has TRBV11-2 and TRBJ2-3; D gene ambiguous. V was clipped by 4 bases and J by 3 bases, with 5 bases between them. The V gene's germline CDR1 is SGHAT and CDR2 FQNNGV. This CDR3 region has 12 residues. The CDR3 protein is CASSSQTDTQYF. In DNA, the CDR3 is TGTGCCAGCAGCTCACAAACAGATACGCAGTATTTT.

Points on this clonotype: Since a much larger clone is just one base distant, this may be a read error. The chain joins TRBV6-6 to TRBJ1-2; a weak D match, TRBD1 (6 bases). Germline assignment: CDR1 MNHNY and CDR2 SVGAGI (reference sequence). V lost 5 bases to trimming and J lost 6 bases, with 13 bases between them. The CDR3 covers 13 residues. CDR3 nucleotide sequence: TGTGCCAGCAGTGACAGGACCCGGGATGGCTACACCTTC. It codes for CASSDRTRDGYTF.

Only a few counts were recorded for this clonotype. The chain has TRBV6-6 and TRBJ2-7, with D tentatively TRBD1 (5 bases). V was clipped by 2 bases and J by 7 bases, with 9 bases between them. Germline V gene sequence: CDR1 MNHNY, CDR2 SVGAGI (reference sequence). The CDR3 is 12 amino acids. CDR3 in amino acids: CASSYGAEEQYF. CDR3 nucleotides: TGTGCCAGCAGTTACGGGGCAGAGGAGCAGTACTTC.

This chain connects TRBV29-1 to TRBJ1-3; weak D call: TRBD1 (5 bases). Trimming left V 7 bases short and J 3 bases short, with 7 bases between. CDR1 SQVTM and CDR2 ANQGSEA come from the germline V gene. The CDR3 covers 11 residues. DNA of the CDR3: TGCAGCGCAGGGATTGGAAACACCATATATTTT. It encodes CSAGIGNTIYF.

The chain has TRBV6-2 or TRBV6-3 and TRBJ2-2; 10 bases are shared with TRBD2. Looked up from germline, CDR1 is MNHEY and CDR2 is SVGEGT. V shed 5 bases, J shed 9 bases, and the junction held 15 bases outside the gene matches. The CDR3 is 17 residues long. The CDR3 nucleotides are TGTGCCAGCAGTGGTCTTCCTAGCGGGAGAAACCCCTGGGAGCTGTTTTTT. Amino acid sequence: CASSGLPSGRNPWELFF.

About this clonotype itself: The junction differs from germline at one of its ends, possibly a read error. The V gene is TRBV11-2, the J gene TRBJ2-3, with D uncertain. The germline V gene has CDR1 SGHAT and CDR2 FQNNGV. CDR3 length: 15 amino acids. The CDR3 sequence is CVSSKTVMNTDTQYF. CDR3 bases: TGTGTCAGCAGCAAAACAGTCATGAACACAGATACGCAGTATTTT.

This clonotype was counted a few times. This sequence joins TRBV6-1 and TRBJ2-3, with TRBD1 matching 10 bases. Germline V gene lookup returns CDR1 MNHNS and CDR2 SASEGT. The CDR3 is 14 amino acids. Trimming took 5 bases from V and 5 from J; bases not matched to a gene: 4. In DNA form, the CDR3 reads TGTGCCAGCAGTAGACAGGGGGCTCAAGATACGCAGTATTTT. Amino acids: CASSRQGAQDTQYF.

Concerning this clonotype: A much larger clonotype is one base distant, so this may be a read error. The chain links TRBV29-1 to TRBJ2-7, with TRBD1 matching over 7 bases. V lost 8 bases, J lost 7 bases, and 17 bases stayed unmatched. The length of the CDR3 is 14 residues. Germline CDR1 is SQVTM and CDR2 is ANQGSEA. The CDR3 nucleotides read TGCAGCATTTTTCGGGACAGTTCACTACGAGAGCAGTACTTC. It specifies CSIFRDSSLREQYF.

For this clonotype: At one of its ends the junction is not consistent with the germline gene, which may arise from a read error. The chain has TRBV11-1 and TRBJ2-5, with no clear D. CDR1 is SGHAT and CDR2 is FQDESV in the germline V gene (reference sequence). The CDR3 contains 15 residues. For the CDR3, the DNA is TGTGTCAGCAGCTCCCCAGCTACCCCTTTCGGGACCCAGTACTTC. This gives the protein CVSSSPATPFGTQYF. Filled out from reference TRBV11-1 and TRBJ2-5, the complete variable domain reads EAEVAQSPRYKITEKSQAVAFWCDPISGHATLYWYRQILGQGPELLVQFQDESVVDDSQLPKDRFSAERLKGVDSTLKIQPAELGDSAMYLCVSSSPATPFGTQYFGPGTRLLVL.

Worth noting for this clonotype: The junction and the germline gene differ at one end; a read error may be behind it. The genes are TRBV6-2 or TRBV6-3 and TRBJ2-3; TRBD2 aligns across 7 bases. There are 14 residues in the CDR3. Germline V gene sequence: CDR1 MNHEY, CDR2 SVGEGT. In DNA, the CDR3 is TGTACCAGCAGTTTCGCACTAGCGACAGATACGCAGTATTTT. Translation: CTSSFALATDTQYF.

Worth noting for this clonotype: One base away lies a much larger clone, so this may be a sequencing read error. The chain has TRBV6-6 and TRBJ2-1, with D maybe TRBD1 (5 bases). From germline, CDR1 is MNHNY and CDR2 SVGAGI (reference sequence). Trimming stripped 2 bases from V and 7 bases from J, with 21 bases between. The CDR3 loop spans 17 amino acids. CDR3 in DNA: TGTGCCAGCAGTTACCCAGGGAAGAGGAAAGCTGGAAATGAGCAGTTCTTC. It specifies CASSYPGKRKAGNEQFF.

In its sample, this clonotype was seen a few times. The conserved final phenylalanine or tryptophan is absent from the CDR3, which likely points to a read error. The V and J genes are TRBV6-6 and TRBJ2-7, with TRBD2 as a possible D gene (6 bases). Per germline, CDR1 MNHNY and CDR2 SVGAGI (reference sequence). V was cut by 4 bases and J by 4 bases, with 17 bases left in between. The CDR3 loop spans 15 amino acids. The CDR3 bases are TGTGCCAGCAGTTCAACCGGGACTGATCTTTACGAGCAGTACTCC. It codes for CASSSTGTDLYEQYS.

For this clonotype: A much larger clone is a single base away; this may be a read error. This chain connects TRBV4-1 to TRBJ1-4, with D unclear. The CDR3 is made up of 16 amino acids. Germline loops: CDR1 MGHRA, CDR2 YSYEKL. Trimming stripped 4 bases from V and 6 bases from J, with 18 bases between. CDR3 nucleotide sequence: TGCGCCAGCAGCCCGGGAGACAAGGACTATTATGAAAAACTGTTTTTT. This gives the protein CASSPGDKDYYEKLFF.

The chain combines TRBV20-1 with TRBJ2-1, with D perhaps given as TRBD1 or TRBD2 (5 bases each). CDR3 size: 14 residues. Germline V CDR1 and CDR2: DFQATT, SNEGSKA (reference sequence). Deletions cut 5 bases from V and 2 bases from J, with 13 bases between. CDR3: CSAGTIGPYNEQFF. CDR3 bases: TGCAGTGCTGGGACCATAGGCCCCTACAATGAGCAGTTCTTC.

This clonotype was detected only a few times. V is TRBV5-4 and J is TRBJ1-4; D may be TRBD1 (5 bases). Trimming removed 3 bases at V and 5 bases at J, with 11 bases between. This CDR3 is built from 14 residues. Germline V gene sequence: CDR1 SGHNT, CDR2 YYREEE (reference sequence). The CDR3 sequence: CASSSQGSNEKLFF. The CDR3 DNA follows: TGTGCCAGCAGCTCCCAGGGCTCGAATGAAAAACTGTTTTTT.